This passage covers 24 T cell receptor beta chains from one sample sequenced in a study of blood T cell repertoires in COVID-19. Some clones are missing from TCRdb's copy, which holds only in-frame ones; the method was immunoSEQ multiplex PCR. The table records roughly 430,000 clones, over 75% of them present only once. What was sequenced was PBMCs or T cells enriched from blood (not recorded which). All receptors derive from a woman under 30 who had been exposed to COVID-19.

V usage is TRBV6-1 and J usage is TRBJ1-5, with 8 bases that match TRBD1. Unmatched junction bases numbered 7, after V lost 3 bases and J lost 9 bases. The CDR3 is 14 amino acids. The germline CDR1 and CDR2 sequences are MNHNS and SASEGT. CDR3 amino acids: CASSDGQGRRPQHF. The CDR3 DNA follows: TGTGCCAGCAGTGACGGACAGGGCCGAAGGCCCCAGCATTTT.

This clone was seen once. The chain combines TRBV19 with TRBJ2-2; 7 nucleotides match TRBD2. Per germline, CDR1 LNHDA and CDR2 SQIVND (reference sequence). With 10 bases clipped from V and 4 bases from J, the junction kept 15 bases outside the gene matches. The CDR3 is 16 amino acids. DNA of the CDR3: TGTGCCACCACCACAAAGGGGAGCGGGGTCACCGGGGAGCTGTTTTTT. It codes for CATTTKGSGVTGELFF.

V gene TRBV7-9 combines with J gene TRBJ2-1, with 8 bases that match TRBD1. V was pared by 1 base and J by 8 bases, with 4 bases of the junction left unmatched. Per the germline V gene, CDR1 is SEHNR and CDR2 is FQNEAQ (reference sequence). CDR3 length equals 14 residues. The CDR3 region is CASSLVGQVYEQFF. In DNA, the CDR3 is TGTGCCAGCAGCTTAGTGGGACAGGTCTATGAGCAGTTCTTC.

V and J are TRBV4-1 and TRBJ2-6, with D perhaps matching TRBD1 (6 bases). This CDR3 has 19 residues. CDR1 is MGHRA, CDR2 YSYEKL, per germline. Trimming shortened V by 0 bases and J by 0 bases, and 15 bases separated the two germline ends. The CDR3 region has the DNA TGCGCCAGCAGCCAAGATGATCGGACAGCCCCCTCTGGGGCCAACGTCCTGACTTTC. Translation gives CASSQDDRTAPSGANVLTF.

This clone appeared a few times. The chain recombines TRBV6-5 with TRBJ1-2; D call uncertain. The CDR3 contains 15 residues. Deletions cut 0 bases from V and 2 bases from J, with 10 bases between. CDR1 and CDR2 from the germline V gene are MNHEY and SVGAGI. The CDR3 DNA follows: TGTGCCAGCAGTTACTCCCGATCGGGGAACTATGGCTACACCTTC. Translated: CASSYSRSGNYGYTF.

This clone was observed a handful of times. This chain links TRBV10-3 with TRBJ1-3; D is unclear. CDR1 is ENHRY and CDR2 is SYGVKD in the germline V gene. CDR3 length: 13 amino acids. The V and J ends lost 3 bases and 0 bases respectively, with 3 bases between them. This chain's CDR3 is CAISDNSGNTIYF. DNA for the CDR3: TGTGCCATCAGTGACAACTCTGGAAACACCATATATTTT.

CDR3 residues: CASSTTGGAGNTEAFF. In DNA, the CDR3 is TGTGCCAGCAGCACGACAGGGGGCGCGGGCAACACTGAAGCTTTCTTT. The chain joins TRBV11-2 to TRBJ1-1, with 10 bases identical to TRBD1. Germline V CDR1 and CDR2: SGHAT, FQNNGV. J gave up 2 bases and V 5 bases, and 8 bases lay outside the gene matches. The CDR3 is 16 amino acids.

The chain employs TRBV3-1 (or the pseudogene TRBV3-2) and TRBJ2-5; 7 bases map to TRBD2. J was trimmed by 2 bases and V by 3 bases; bases with no gene match: 6. This CDR3 has 15 amino acids. CDR1 is LGHDT, CDR2 YNNKEL, per germline (reference sequence). The CDR3 reads CASSHRASGQETQYF. The CDR3 DNA sequence: TGTGCCAGCAGCCATCGGGCTAGCGGACAAGAGACCCAGTACTTC.

The chain couples TRBV6-2 or TRBV6-3 to TRBJ2-4; D is undetermined. Germline CDR1 MNHEY, CDR2 SVGEGT. The CDR3 extends over 16 amino acids. With 0 bases removed from V and 0 bases from J, the gap between germline ends came to 9 bases. CDR3 nucleotide sequence: TGTGCCAGCAGTTACTCACGTCAGATAGCCAAAAACATTCAGTACTTC. This encodes CASSYSRQIAKNIQYF.

The gene calls are TRBV6-5 and TRBJ1-5; D may be TRBD1 (6 bases). The CDR3 runs 14 residues. CDR1 and CDR2 (germline): MNHEY, SVGAGI. Trimming removed 7 bases from V and 7 bases from J, with 17 bases in between. CDR3 residues: CASNGGGLGQPQHF. The CDR3 nucleotides are TGTGCCAGCAATGGGGGGGGCCTGGGACAGCCCCAGCATTTT.

The chain joins TRBV3-1 (or the pseudogene TRBV3-2) to TRBJ1-1, with 8 bases that match TRBD1. Trimming at V came to 8 bases and at J to 3 bases, leaving 20 bases not matched to a gene. In germline, CDR1 is LGHDT, CDR2 YNNKEL (reference sequence). CDR3 length: 18 amino acids. The CDR3 sequence: CASRSTRQGRSGDTEAFF. CDR3 DNA sequence: TGTGCCAGCCGTAGCACCCGACAGGGGCGAAGTGGTGACACTGAAGCTTTCTTT.

The rearrangement joins TRBV7-9 to TRBJ1-1; no firm D call. V was trimmed by 1 base and J by 0 bases, leaving 9 bases between them. Germline V lookup: CDR1 SEHNR, CDR2 FQNEAQ (reference sequence). This CDR3 is built from 15 residues. The CDR3: CASSLEQILNTEAFF. The CDR3 DNA reads TGTGCCAGCAGCTTAGAACAGATCCTGAACACTGAAGCTTTCTTT.

In this sample, this clone turned up a few times. The chain carries TRBV5-1 and TRBJ2-4; 7 bases are shared with TRBD1. Germline CDR1 SGHRS, CDR2 YFSETQ. Trimming cost V 0 bases and J 0 bases; bases outside gene matches: 12. The CDR3 covers 19 residues. CDR3: CASSLAPDRAGVAKNIQYF. CDR3 DNA sequence: TGCGCCAGCAGCTTGGCCCCAGACAGGGCTGGAGTAGCCAAAAACATTCAGTACTTC.

The V gene is TRBV10-1, the J gene TRBJ2-1; a weak D match, TRBD2 (5 bases). CDR1 WNHNN and CDR2 SYGVQD come from the germline V gene (reference sequence). CDR3 length equals 11 residues. V was pared by 3 bases and J by 8 bases, with 5 bases between. The CDR3 region has the DNA TGCGCCAGCAGTGACGGGGATGAGCAGTTCTTC. This translates into CASSDGDEQFF.

The V call is TRBV14, the J call TRBJ1-1, with 7 bases lining up with TRBD1. The CDR3 covers 14 residues. Trimming took 4 bases from V and 1 from J; bases not matched to a gene: 3. Germline V gene lookup returns CDR1 SGHDN and CDR2 FVKESK. The DNA for the CDR3 is TGTGCCAGCAGCCGACAGGGTCGGAACACTGAAGCTTTCTTT. Protein sequence: CASSRQGRNTEAFF.

This clone was counted a single time. One junction end does not reproduce the germline sequence, and a read error may be involved. CDR3 sequence: CASSLDLTSSYEQYF. As DNA, the CDR3 is TGCGCCAGCAGTTTGGACCTGACTAGCAGCTACGAGCAGTACTTC. J is TRBJ2-7 and V is TRBV5-1; 7 bases match TRBD2. Germline V gene sequence: CDR1 SGHRS, CDR2 YFSETQ. This CDR3 is 15 amino acids long. The variable domain in full, with the rest retrieved from reference TRBV5-1 and TRBJ2-7, is KAGVTQTPRYLIKTRGQQVTLSCSPISGHRSVSWYQQTPGQGLQFLFEYFSETQRNKGNFPGRFSGRQFSNSRSEMNVSTLELGDSALYLCASSLDLTSSYEQYFGPGTRLTVT.

The chain uses TRBV27 and TRBJ2-1; D possibly corresponds to TRBD2 (6 bases). V was clipped by 3 bases and J by 4 bases, with 7 bases between them. This CDR3 is 13 amino acids long. The V gene's germline CDR1 is MNHEY and CDR2 SMNVEV (reference sequence). CDR3 nucleotide sequence: TGTGCCAGCAGTTTGCGGGATTACAATGAGCAGTTCTTC. This sequence encodes CASSLRDYNEQFF.

The chain combines TRBV7-9 with TRBJ1-4; TRBD1 aligns across 9 bases. V dropped 0 bases and J dropped 4; count of bases not matched to a gene: 6. Germline lookup yields CDR1 SEHNR and CDR2 FQNEAQ (reference sequence). The CDR3 runs 17 residues. CDR3 sequence reads: CASSLAETGGFNEKLFF. CDR3 DNA sequence: TGTGCCAGCAGCTTAGCGGAAACAGGGGGCTTTAATGAAAAACTGTTTTTT.

The rearrangement uses TRBV2 and TRBJ2-1; a possible D gene is TRBD1 (6 bases). Germline loops: CDR1 SNHLY, CDR2 FYNNEI. The CDR3 contains 15 residues. Between the trimmed V and J ends, which lost 7 bases and 3 bases, there was a span of 16 bases. The CDR3 protein is CASTLQGNGYNEQFF. The CDR3 DNA reads as TGTGCCAGCACCTTACAGGGAAATGGCTACAATGAGCAGTTCTTC.

V is TRBV29-1 and J is TRBJ1-1; a possible D gene is TRBD1 (5 bases). This CDR3 spans 14 amino acids. Trimming stripped 2 bases from V and 1 base from J, with 11 bases between. Germline values: CDR1 SQVTM, CDR2 ANQGSEA. CDR3 region: CSVEHSGGNTEAFF. The CDR3 nucleotides are TGCAGCGTTGAACACTCGGGGGGGAACACTGAAGCTTTCTTT.

This chain links TRBV4-3 with TRBJ2-7; a possible D gene is TRBD1 (6 bases). V shed 1 base and J shed 4 bases, with 14 bases lying between them. The CDR3 extends over 15 amino acids. CDR1 and CDR2 from the germline V gene are LGHNA and YSLEER. The CDR3 loop is CASSQGQGPLYEQYF. In DNA, the CDR3 is TGCGCCAGCAGCCAAGGGCAGGGGCCTCTGTACGAGCAGTACTTC.

CDR3 sequence (DNA): TGTGCCAGCAGCCAAGTCCGACAGGAGCAGTACTTC. Protein product: CASSQVRQEQYF. The chain uses TRBV16 and TRBJ2-7; TRBD1 is a possible D gene (5 bases). Trimming stripped 2 bases from V and 7 bases from J, with 9 bases between. This CDR3 region has 12 residues. Germline V gene lookup returns CDR1 KGHSY and CDR2 FQNENV.

The V and J genes are TRBV27 and TRBJ1-1; 9 bases map to TRBD1. This CDR3 spans 14 amino acids. Trimming at V came to 7 bases and at J to 10 bases, leaving 13 bases not matched to a gene. In germline, CDR1 is MNHEY, CDR2 SMNVEV (reference sequence). CDR3 DNA sequence: TGTGCCAGCAACGAAAGACAGGGGGAGAGGGGAGCTTTCTTT. It translates to CASNERQGERGAFF.

V is TRBV3-1 (or the pseudogene TRBV3-2) and J is TRBJ2-3, with D perhaps matching TRBD2 (5 bases). The CDR3 runs 15 residues. V lost 0 bases and J 1 base, leaving 8 bases between the germline ends. Germline V gene lookup returns CDR1 LGHDT and CDR2 YNNKEL (reference sequence). CDR3 sequence: CASSQDWRGTDTQYF. The CDR3 DNA reads TGTGCCAGCAGCCAAGATTGGCGGGGCACAGATACGCAGTATTTT.